A single sample is the source of the 4 T cell receptor beta chains below, sequenced in a study of T cells in Graves' hyperthyroidism and ophthalmopathy. The investigators amplified TCR beta CDR3 regions from RNA transcripts. In the first-round RT-PCR of the TCR CDR3, the HTBI primer set was used. TCRdb re-derived calls from the multiplex PCR reads in MiXCR, one entry per CDR3 protein. The sample has roughly 510,000 distinct CDR3 sequences, 46% seen once; the top ten hold 44%. The sample was peripheral blood or thyroid tissue (not recorded which). Source of these receptors: an adult woman with Graves' disease, either hyperthyroidism or ophthalmopathy (not recorded which).

The chain recombines TRBV20-1 with TRBJ2-3; no definite D call. The V and J ends lost 0 bases and 2 bases respectively, with 6 bases between them. Germline values: CDR1 DFQATT, CDR2 SNEGSKA (reference sequence). CDR3 length equals 13 residues. CDR3 coding DNA: TGCAGTGCTAGAGATCCCTCCACAGATACGCAGTATTTT. Amino acids: CSARDPSTDTQYF.

This chain joins TRBV19 and TRBJ1-1; no clear D. CDR1 is LNHDA and CDR2 is SQIVND in the germline V gene (reference sequence). The CDR3 consists of 13 residues. Trimming pared 3 bases from V and 6 bases from J, leaving 11 bases between. The CDR3 coding sequence is TGTGCCAGTAGTATGGCCGGGCGGTCTGAAGCTTTCTTT. Protein sequence: CASSMAGRSEAFF.

The chain links TRBV2 to TRBJ2-7, with 8 positions matching TRBD2. The CDR3 has 15 residues. Germline values: CDR1 SNHLY, CDR2 FYNNEI. The V gene end was trimmed by 5 bases and the J gene end by 7 bases; junction bases not matched to a gene: 13. CDR3 DNA: TGTGCCAGCAGTCGTCCCGGGACTAGAATTGGTGAGCAGTACTTC. This gives the protein CASSRPGTRIGEQYF.

This clonotype was seen a handful of times. The rearrangement links TRBV29-1 to TRBJ2-7, with D unresolved. V was trimmed by 6 bases and J by 2 bases, leaving 11 bases between them. Germline lookup yields CDR1 SQVTM and CDR2 ANQGSEA. This CDR3 spans 12 amino acids. CDR3 DNA: TGCAGCGTGGCCAAGGAAACCTACGAGCAGTACTTC. Translating gives CSVAKETYEQYF.